Listed below are T cell receptor beta chains from one sample, sequenced in a study of blood T cell repertoires in COVID-19. Sequencing used immunoSEQ multiplex PCR; TCRdb keeps in-frame clones, though not all of them. The sample records some 150,000 clones, 65% to 85% being singletons. The sequencing sample was made of PBMCs or T cells enriched from blood (not recorded which). These receptors were taken from a woman in her 50s in a cohort exposed to, infected with or recovered from COVID-19 (not recorded which). CDR3s include the opening cysteine and the closing phenylalanine or tryptophan. Each record gives: J gene, V gene, clone size, D gene, CDR3 protein, CDR3 DNA. A D gene is named only where the DNA matches it firmly. Some rows mark clone size as missing; the rest say once, few, many or name a class of expanded clone.

TRBJ1-4	TRBV20-1	.	.	CSASPGAFGEKLFF	TGCAGTGCTAGTCCAGGGGCGTTTGGAGAAAAACTGTTTTTT
TRBJ1-5	TRBV6-2/TRBV6-3	few	TRBD1	CASSGTVRGQPQHF	TGTGCCAGCAGTGGGACAGTGAGAGGGCAGCCCCAGCATTTT
TRBJ1-5	TRBV6-6	.	TRBD1	CASRTGDRGQPQHF	TGTGCCAGCAGGACAGGGGATCGTGGTCAGCCCCAGCATTTT
TRBJ2-7	TRBV11-2	.	.	CASSFSASLHEQYF	TGTGCCAGCAGCTTTTCCGCTAGCCTCCACGAGCAGTACTTC
TRBJ2-2	TRBV4-2	.	.	CASSQEETGELFF	TGTGCCAGCAGCCAAGAAGAGACCGGGGAGCTGTTTTTT
TRBJ1-4	TRBV3-1/TRBV3-2	.	.	CASSQDLSGTFNEKLFF	TGTGCCAGCAGCCAAGATCTTAGCGGGACCTTTAATGAAAAACTGTTTTTT
TRBJ2-5	TRBV5-1	.	TRBD1	CASSSATGIQETQYF	TGCGCCAGCAGCTCCGCGACAGGGATTCAAGAGACCCAGTACTTC
TRBJ2-2	TRBV5-1	.	.	CASSRAKDFSFGELFF	TGCGCCAGCAGCCGGGCGAAGGACTTTTCATTTGGGGAGCTGTTTTTT
TRBJ1-2	TRBV19	.	TRBD1	CASQHPTGGGHTF	TGTGCCAGTCAACACCCGACAGGGGGCGGCCACACCTTC
TRBJ2-7	TRBV12-3/TRBV12-4	.	.	CASSTSSYEQYF	TGTGCCAGCAGCACCAGCTCCTACGAGCAGTACTTC
TRBJ1-6	TRBV2	.	TRBD1	CASSFGTGFNSPLHF	TGTGCCAGCAGTTTCGGGACAGGTTTTAATTCACCCCTCCACTTT
TRBJ2-5	TRBV2	.	.	CASSGERRETQYF	TGTGCCAGCAGTGGTGAGCGGAGGGAGACCCAGTACTTC
TRBJ1-1	TRBV7-9	.	.	CASSLEGVNTEAFF	TGTGCCAGCAGCTTAGAGGGGGTGAACACTGAAGCTTTCTTT
TRBJ1-1	TRBV10-1	.	.	CASRGDKMNTEAFF	TGCGCCAGCAGGGGGGACAAGATGAACACTGAAGCTTTCTTT
TRBJ2-3	TRBV15	.	TRBD1	CATSRNRGDADTQYF	TGTGCCACCAGCAGGAACAGGGGGGACGCAGATACGCAGTATTTT
TRBJ2-1	TRBV14	.	.	CASRAQDTGGNEQFF	TGTGCCAGCAGAGCACAGGACACCGGAGGGAATGAGCAGTTCTTC
TRBJ2-7	TRBV5-1	.	TRBD1	CASSWTGSEQYF	TGCGCCAGCAGCTGGACAGGGAGCGAGCAGTACTTC
TRBJ1-1	TRBV28	.	.	CASSRGQPRTGEAFF	TGTGCCAGCAGCCGTGGACAACCACGTACCGGTGAAGCTTTCTTT
TRBJ1-2	TRBV4-1	.	.	CASSQEFDSSFYGYTF	TGCGCCAGCAGCCAAGAGTTTGACAGCTCCTTCTATGGCTACACCTTC
TRBJ2-1	TRBV24-1	.	TRBD2	CATSDSPSGSYNEQFF	TGTGCCACCAGTGATTCCCCTAGCGGCTCCTACAATGAGCAGTTCTTC
TRBJ1-6	TRBV5-4	.	.	CASSSDSDLSNSPLHF	TGTGCCAGCAGCTCAGACTCGGACTTGTCGAATTCACCCCTCCACTTT
TRBJ1-2	TRBV19	.	.	CASSIEGNYGYTF	TGTGCCAGTAGTATTGAGGGAAACTATGGCTACACCTTC
TRBJ2-1	TRBV28	.	TRBD2	CASSPPGLTSYNEQFF	TGTGCCAGCAGTCCACCGGGACTAACCTCCTACAATGAGCAGTTCTTC
TRBJ1-1	TRBV28	.	.	CASSYRPNTEAFF	TGTGCCAGCAGTTACAGACCGAACACTGAAGCTTTCTTT
TRBJ2-7	TRBV18	.	.	CASSPRSNRDNSEQYF	TGTGCCAGCTCACCAAGATCGAACCGGGACAACTCCGAGCAGTACTTC
TRBJ2-3	TRBV4-1	.	.	CASSQGVGMRDTQYF	TGCGCCAGCAGCCAAGGGGTCGGTATGAGGGATACGCAGTATTTT
TRBJ2-3	TRBV13	once	.	CASSFNGGPTDTQYF	TGTGCCAGCAGCTTTAACGGGGGGCCTACAGATACGCAGTATTTT
TRBJ2-7	TRBV5-1	few	.	CASSLEGRNYEQYF	TGCGCCAGCAGCTTGGAGGGGCGGAACTACGAGCAGTACTTC
TRBJ2-1	TRBV5-1	.	TRBD1	CASSLGTGGYNEQFF	TGCGCCAGCAGCTTGGGCACAGGGGGGTACAATGAGCAGTTCTTC
TRBJ2-1	TRBV6-5	.	TRBD2	CASSYSSSGDGNEQFF	TGTGCCAGCAGTTACTCCTCTAGCGGGGACGGCAATGAGCAGTTCTTC
TRBJ1-5	TRBV7-3	.	TRBD1	CASSLTGLNQPQHF	TGTGCCAGCAGCTTGACAGGGTTAAATCAGCCCCAGCATTTT
TRBJ2-7	TRBV11-2	once	.	CASSKSGFDEQYF	TGTGCCAGCAGCAAATCAGGGTTCGACGAGCAGTACTTC
TRBJ1-1	TRBV19	.	.	CASSIGVGMNTEAFF	TGTGCCAGTAGTATAGGGGTGGGCATGAACACTGAAGCTTTCTTT
TRBJ2-1	TRBV29-1	.	TRBD1	CSVRTGGAGSGVRNEQFF	TGCAGCGTAAGGACAGGGGGCGCTGGGTCGGGAGTTCGGAATGAGCAGTTCTTC
TRBJ2-2	TRBV19	.	.	CASSIQQGAGELFF	TGTGCCAGTAGTATCCAACAGGGTGCCGGGGAGCTGTTTTTT
TRBJ1-1	TRBV6-5	.	TRBD1	CASLTTQGGRVEAFF	TGTGCCAGCCTAACGACTCAAGGGGGCAGGGTTGAAGCTTTCTTT
TRBJ2-7	TRBV3-1/TRBV3-2	.	.	CASSRDGQSYEQYF	TGTGCCAGCAGCCGAGACGGACAAAGCTACGAGCAGTACTTC
TRBJ2-3	TRBV24-1	.	.	CATSDPQGRGTDTQYF	TGTGCCACCAGTGATCCACAGGGACGTGGCACAGATACGCAGTATTTT
TRBJ2-5	TRBV7-8	.	.	CASSLVARPQETQYF	TGTGCCAGCAGCTTAGTGGCCAGGCCCCAAGAGACCCAGTACTTC
TRBJ1-6	TRBV2	.	.	CASSVTPNSPLHF	TGTGCCAGCAGTGTAACTCCCAATTCACCCCTCCACTTT
TRBJ2-3	TRBV29-1	.	.	CSVEDRQDTQYF	TGCAGCGTTGAAGACAGGCAAGATACGCAGTATTTT
TRBJ2-2	TRBV10-1	.	.	CASSDESELFF	TGCGCCAGCAGTGACGAGAGCGAGCTGTTTTTT
TRBJ1-2	TRBV14	.	TRBD1	CASSRTGNYGYTF	TGTGCCAGCAGCCGGACAGGGAACTATGGCTACACCTTC
TRBJ2-3	TRBV7-2	.	TRBD2	CASSRGGISTDTQYF	TGTGCCAGCAGCCGGGGGGGAATTAGCACAGATACGCAGTATTTT
TRBJ2-1	TRBV6-4	few	TRBD2	CASSDGTSGGNEQFF	TGTGCCAGCAGTGACGGGACTAGCGGGGGGAATGAGCAGTTCTTC
TRBJ1-2	TRBV6-1	.	.	CASSEKRQVYGYTF	TGTGCCAGCAGTGAAAAGCGACAGGTCTATGGCTACACCTTC
TRBJ1-1	TRBV4-1	.	.	CASRLGENTEAFF	TGCGCCAGCAGACTAGGAGAGAACACTGAAGCTTTCTTT
TRBJ2-3	TRBV6-5	.	.	CASLAVLTDTQYF	TGTGCCAGCTTAGCGGTTCTCACAGATACGCAGTATTTT
TRBJ2-7	TRBV25-1	.	.	CASSKETYEQYF	TGTGCCAGCTCCAAAGAGACCTACGAGCAGTACTTC
TRBJ1-1	TRBV7-8	once	.	CASSWGVATEAFF	TGTGCCAGCAGCTGGGGGGTGGCCACTGAAGCTTTCTTT
TRBJ2-5	TRBV28	.	TRBD1	CASELQGDQETQYF	TGTGCCAGCGAACTCCAGGGGGACCAAGAGACCCAGTACTTC
TRBJ2-5	TRBV2	.	.	CASSTLQGPETQYF	TGTGCCAGCAGCACTCTACAGGGCCCTGAGACCCAGTACTTC
TRBJ2-1	TRBV28	.	TRBD2	CASSLRGTSDNEQFF	TGTGCCAGCAGTTTACGAGGGACTAGCGACAATGAGCAGTTCTTC
TRBJ1-2	TRBV7-2	.	.	CASSRAGSGGYTF	TGTGCCAGCAGTCGGGCAGGGTCGGGTGGCTACACCTTC
TRBJ1-2	TRBV10-3	.	.	CAISEQQGNYGYTF	TGTGCCATCAGTGAGCAGCAGGGTAACTATGGCTACACCTTC
TRBJ2-1	TRBV7-3	.	TRBD1	CASSKDRVNEQFF	TGTGCCAGCAGCAAGGACAGGGTCAATGAGCAGTTCTTC